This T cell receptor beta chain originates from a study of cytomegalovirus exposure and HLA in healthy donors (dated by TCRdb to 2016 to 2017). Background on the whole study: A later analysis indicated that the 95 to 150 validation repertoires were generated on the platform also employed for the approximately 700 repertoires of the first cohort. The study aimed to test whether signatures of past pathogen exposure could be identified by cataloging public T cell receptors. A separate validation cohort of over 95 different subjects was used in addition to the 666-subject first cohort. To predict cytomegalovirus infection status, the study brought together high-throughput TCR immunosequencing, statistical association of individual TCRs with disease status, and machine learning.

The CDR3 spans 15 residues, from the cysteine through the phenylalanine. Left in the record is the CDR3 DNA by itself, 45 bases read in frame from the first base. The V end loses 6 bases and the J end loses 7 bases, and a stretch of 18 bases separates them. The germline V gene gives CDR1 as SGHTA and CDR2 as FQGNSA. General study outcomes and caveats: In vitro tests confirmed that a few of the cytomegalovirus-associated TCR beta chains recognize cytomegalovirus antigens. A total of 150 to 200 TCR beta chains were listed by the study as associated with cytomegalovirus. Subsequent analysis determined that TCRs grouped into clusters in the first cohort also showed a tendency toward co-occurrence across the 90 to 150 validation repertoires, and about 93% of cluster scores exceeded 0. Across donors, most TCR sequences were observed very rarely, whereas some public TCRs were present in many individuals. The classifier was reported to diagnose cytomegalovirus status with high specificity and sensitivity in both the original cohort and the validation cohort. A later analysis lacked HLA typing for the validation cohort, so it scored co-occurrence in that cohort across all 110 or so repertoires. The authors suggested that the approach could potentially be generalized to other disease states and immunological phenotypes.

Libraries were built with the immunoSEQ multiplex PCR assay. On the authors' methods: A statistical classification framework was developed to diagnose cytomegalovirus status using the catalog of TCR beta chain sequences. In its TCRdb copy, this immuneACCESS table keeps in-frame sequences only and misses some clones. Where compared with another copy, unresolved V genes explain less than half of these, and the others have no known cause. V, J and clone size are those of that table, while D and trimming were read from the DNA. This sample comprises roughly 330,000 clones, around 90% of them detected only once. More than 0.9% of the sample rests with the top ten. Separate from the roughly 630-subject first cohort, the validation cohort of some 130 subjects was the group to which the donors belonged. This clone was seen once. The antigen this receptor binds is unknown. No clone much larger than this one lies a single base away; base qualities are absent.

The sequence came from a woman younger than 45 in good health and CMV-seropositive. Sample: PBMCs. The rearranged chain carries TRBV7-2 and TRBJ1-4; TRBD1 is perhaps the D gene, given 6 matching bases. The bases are TGTGCCAGCAGTCCAGCGGGGGGGCGCGTTGAAAAACTGTTTTTT. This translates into CASSPAGGRVEKLFF.